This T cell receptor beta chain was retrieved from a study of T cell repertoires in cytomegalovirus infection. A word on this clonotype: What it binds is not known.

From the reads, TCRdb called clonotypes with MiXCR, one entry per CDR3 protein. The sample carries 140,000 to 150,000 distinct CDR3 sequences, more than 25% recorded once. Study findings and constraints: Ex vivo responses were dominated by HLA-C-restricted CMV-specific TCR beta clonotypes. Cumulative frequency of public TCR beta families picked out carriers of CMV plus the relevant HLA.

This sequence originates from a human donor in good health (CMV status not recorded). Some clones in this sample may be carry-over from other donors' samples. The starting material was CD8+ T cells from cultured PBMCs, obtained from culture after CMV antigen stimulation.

The DNA of the CDR3 is TGTGCCAGCAGCGTGAAGGGGGGTGCCGAGTTTAACACCATATATTTT. Its protein is CASSVKGGAEFNTIYF. The V and J genes are TRBV9 and TRBJ1-3; perhaps TRBD1 as D (6 bases). The CDR3 has 16 amino acids. Germline V gene sequence: CDR1 SGDLS, CDR2 YYNGEE. Trimming pared 2 bases from V and 7 bases from J, leaving 19 bases between.